The clone carrying this TCR beta chain was seen at least ten times. Antigen specificity is unknown. Individual cDNA molecules received unique molecular identifiers in the library. In the original workflow: From about 22,000 to 700,000 TCRs were found per sample, with a median of about 96,000. In TCRdb, the RACE reads were re-called with MiXCR into one record per CDR3 protein. TCRdb assigned the V and J calls; the authors' analysis was not used. The sample gives around 130,000 distinct CDR3 sequences, approximately 10% of which show up once; approximately 2.5% is in the top ten. Time point given: patch test 3, about 24 weeks after DPC sensitization. The treatment denotes: therapeutic diphenylcyclopropenone sensitization with weekly scalp DPC. The sample is drawn from a study of human T cells and chemical hapten exposure. In the study overall: TCR yields differed between samples (mainly from small differences in pooled library volume). Whole-study findings and limits: Alopecia affected the donors, so their immune response may differ from healthy people's.

CDR3 length equals 15 residues. The ends were cut back, 1 base at V and 2 bases at J, with 9 bases in the middle. The receptor was derived from a woman between 50 and 59 years old with alopecia areata. Some clones in this sample may be carry-over from other donors' samples. The sequencing used whole blood, collected in connection with sensitization to the hapten diphenylcyclopropenone (DPC). The V and J genes are TRBV12-3 or TRBV12-4 and TRBJ1-5; D is ambiguous. The CDR3 sequence is CASSLGGPGNQPQHF. The CDR3 DNA follows: TGTGCCAGCAGTTTAGGAGGCCCGGGCAATCAGCCCCAGCATTTT.